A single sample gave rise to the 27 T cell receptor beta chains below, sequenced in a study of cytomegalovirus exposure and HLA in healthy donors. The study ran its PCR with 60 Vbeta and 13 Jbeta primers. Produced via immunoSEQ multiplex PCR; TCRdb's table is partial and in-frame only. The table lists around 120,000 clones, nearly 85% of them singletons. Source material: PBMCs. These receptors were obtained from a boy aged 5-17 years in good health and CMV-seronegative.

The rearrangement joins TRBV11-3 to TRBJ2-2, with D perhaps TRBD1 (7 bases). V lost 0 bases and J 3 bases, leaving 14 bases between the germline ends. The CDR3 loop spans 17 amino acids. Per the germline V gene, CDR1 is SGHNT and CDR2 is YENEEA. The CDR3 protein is CASSLDRSRGDTGELFF. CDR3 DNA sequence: TGTGCCAGCAGCTTAGATCGTAGCAGGGGGGACACCGGGGAGCTGTTTTTT.

The CDR3 nucleotides are TGCGCCAGCAGCCGGGAGCCCGGGACAGGGAACGGCTACACCTTC. This gives the protein CASSREPGTGNGYTF. The chain employs TRBV4-3 and TRBJ1-2, with 9 bases matching TRBD1. Germline V gene sequence: CDR1 LGHNA, CDR2 YSLEER. The CDR3 loop spans 15 amino acids. V was pared by 4 bases and J by 8 bases, with 11 bases of the junction left unmatched.

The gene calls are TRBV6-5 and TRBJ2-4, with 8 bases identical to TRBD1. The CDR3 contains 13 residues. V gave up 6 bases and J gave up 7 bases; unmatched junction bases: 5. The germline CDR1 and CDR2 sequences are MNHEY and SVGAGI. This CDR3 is CASSRDRRNIQYF. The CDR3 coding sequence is TGTGCCAGCAGCCGGGACAGGAGGAACATTCAGTACTTC.

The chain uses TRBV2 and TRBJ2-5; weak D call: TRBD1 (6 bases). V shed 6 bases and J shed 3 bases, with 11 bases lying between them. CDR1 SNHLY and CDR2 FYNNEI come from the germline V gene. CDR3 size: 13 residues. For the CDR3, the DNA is TGTGCCAGCAGGGGGAACAGGGAAGAGACCCAGTACTTC. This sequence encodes CASRGNREETQYF.

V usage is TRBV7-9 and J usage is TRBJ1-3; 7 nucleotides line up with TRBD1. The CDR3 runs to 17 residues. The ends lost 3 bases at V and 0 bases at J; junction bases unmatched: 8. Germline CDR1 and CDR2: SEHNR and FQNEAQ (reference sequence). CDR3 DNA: TGTGCCAGCAGCTTCCAAGGACAGGCTATCTCTGGAAACACCATATATTTT. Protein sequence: CASSFQGQAISGNTIYF.

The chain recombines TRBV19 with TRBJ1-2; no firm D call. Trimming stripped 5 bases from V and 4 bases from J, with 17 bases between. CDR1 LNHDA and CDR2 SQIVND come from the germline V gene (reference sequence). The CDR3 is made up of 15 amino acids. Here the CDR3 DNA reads TGTGCCAGTAGTCTCTCCTCGACGGAGATCTATGGCTACACCTTC. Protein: CASSLSSTEIYGYTF.

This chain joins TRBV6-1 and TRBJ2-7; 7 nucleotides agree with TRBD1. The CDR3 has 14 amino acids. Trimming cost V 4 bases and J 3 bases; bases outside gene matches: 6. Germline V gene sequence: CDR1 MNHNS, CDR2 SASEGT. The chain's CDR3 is CASSVWTGLYEQYF. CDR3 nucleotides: TGTGCCAGCAGTGTTTGGACAGGACTCTACGAGCAGTACTTC.

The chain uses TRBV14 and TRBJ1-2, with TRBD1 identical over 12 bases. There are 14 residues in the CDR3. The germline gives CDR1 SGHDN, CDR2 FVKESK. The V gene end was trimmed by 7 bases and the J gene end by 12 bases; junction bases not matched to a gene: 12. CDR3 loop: CASNPGTGGTSNTF. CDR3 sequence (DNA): TGTGCCAGCAACCCCGGGACAGGGGGCACCAGTAACACCTTC. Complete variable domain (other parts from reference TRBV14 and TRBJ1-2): EAGVTQFPSHSVIEKGQTVTLRCDPISGHDNLYWYRRVMGKEIKFLLHFVKESKQDESGMPNNRFLAERTGGTYSTLKVQPAELEDSGVYFCASNPGTGGTSNTFGSGTRLTVV.

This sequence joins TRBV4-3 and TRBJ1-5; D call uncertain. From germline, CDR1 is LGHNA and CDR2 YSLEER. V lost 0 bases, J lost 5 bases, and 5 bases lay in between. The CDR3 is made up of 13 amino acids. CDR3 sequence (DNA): TGCGCCAGCAGCCAAGATCAGGATCAGCCCCAGCATTTT. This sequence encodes CASSQDQDQPQHF.

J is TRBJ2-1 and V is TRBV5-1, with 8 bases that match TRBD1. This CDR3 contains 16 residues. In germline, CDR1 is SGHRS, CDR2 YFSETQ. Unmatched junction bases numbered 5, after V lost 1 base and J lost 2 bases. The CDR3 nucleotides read TGCGCCAGCAGCTTGTTGTCGGACAGGGCCTACAATGAGCAGTTCTTC. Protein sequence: CASSLLSDRAYNEQFF. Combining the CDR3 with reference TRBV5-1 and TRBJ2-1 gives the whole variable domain KAGVTQTPRYLIKTRGQQVTLSCSPISGHRSVSWYQQTPGQGLQFLFEYFSETQRNKGNFPGRFSGRQFSNSRSEMNVSTLELGDSALYLCASSLLSDRAYNEQFFGPGTRLTVL.

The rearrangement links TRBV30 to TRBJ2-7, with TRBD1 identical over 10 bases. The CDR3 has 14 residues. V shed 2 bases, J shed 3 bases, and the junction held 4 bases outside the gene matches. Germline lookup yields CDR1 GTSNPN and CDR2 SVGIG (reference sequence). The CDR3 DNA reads TGTGCCTGGAGTCCCGGGACAGGGGACTACGAGCAGTACTTC. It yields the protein CAWSPGTGDYEQYF.

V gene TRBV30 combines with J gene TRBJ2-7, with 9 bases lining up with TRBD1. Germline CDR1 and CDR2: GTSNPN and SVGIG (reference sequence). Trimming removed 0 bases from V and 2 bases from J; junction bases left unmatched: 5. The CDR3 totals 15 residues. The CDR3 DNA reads TGTGCCTGGAGTGTAGGAGGACAGGGGACCTACGAGCAGTACTTC. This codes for CAWSVGGQGTYEQYF. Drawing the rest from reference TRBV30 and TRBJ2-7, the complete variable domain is SQTIHQWPATLVQPVGSPLSLECTVEGTSNPNLYWYRQAAGRGLQLLFYSVGIGQISSEVPQNLSASRPQDRQFILSSKKLLLSDSGFYLCAWSVGGQGTYEQYFGPGTRLTVT.

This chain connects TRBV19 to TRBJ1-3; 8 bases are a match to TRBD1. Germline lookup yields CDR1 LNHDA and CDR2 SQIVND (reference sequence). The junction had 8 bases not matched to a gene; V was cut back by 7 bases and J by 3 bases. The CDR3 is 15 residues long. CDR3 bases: TGTGCCAGTACCACGACAGGGGCTAGTGGAAACACCATATATTTT. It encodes CASTTTGASGNTIYF.

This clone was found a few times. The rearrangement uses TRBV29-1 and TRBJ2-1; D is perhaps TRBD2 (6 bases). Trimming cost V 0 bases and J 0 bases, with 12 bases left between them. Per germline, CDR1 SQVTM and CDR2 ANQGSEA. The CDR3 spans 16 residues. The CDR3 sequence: CSVEDPSVSSYNEQFF. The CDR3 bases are TGCAGCGTTGAAGACCCTAGCGTTAGCTCCTACAATGAGCAGTTCTTC.

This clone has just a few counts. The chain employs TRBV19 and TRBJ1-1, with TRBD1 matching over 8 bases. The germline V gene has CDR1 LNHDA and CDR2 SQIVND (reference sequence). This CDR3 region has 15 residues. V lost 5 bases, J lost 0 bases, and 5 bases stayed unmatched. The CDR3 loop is CASSPETGVNTEAFF. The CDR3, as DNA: TGTGCCAGTAGTCCAGAGACAGGGGTGAACACTGAAGCTTTCTTT.

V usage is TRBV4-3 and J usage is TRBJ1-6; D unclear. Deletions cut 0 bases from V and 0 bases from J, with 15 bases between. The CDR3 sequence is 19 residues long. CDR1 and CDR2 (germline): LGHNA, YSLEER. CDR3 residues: CASSQDFTMSSSYNSPLHF. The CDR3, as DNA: TGCGCCAGCAGCCAAGATTTCACGATGTCCAGCTCCTATAATTCACCCCTCCACTTT.

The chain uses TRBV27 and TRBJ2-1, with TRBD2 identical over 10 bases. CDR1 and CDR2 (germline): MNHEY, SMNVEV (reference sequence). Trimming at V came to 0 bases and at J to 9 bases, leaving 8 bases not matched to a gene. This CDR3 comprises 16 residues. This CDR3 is CASSLSPLAGDAEQFF. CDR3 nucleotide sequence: TGTGCCAGCAGTTTATCCCCTCTAGCGGGAGATGCTGAGCAGTTCTTC.

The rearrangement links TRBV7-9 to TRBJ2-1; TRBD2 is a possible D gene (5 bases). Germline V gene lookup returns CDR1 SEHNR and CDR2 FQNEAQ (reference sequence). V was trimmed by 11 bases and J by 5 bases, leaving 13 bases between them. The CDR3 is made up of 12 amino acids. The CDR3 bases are TGTGCCGCAAGGGAGCAGAACAATGAGCAGTTCTTC. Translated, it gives CAAREQNNEQFF.

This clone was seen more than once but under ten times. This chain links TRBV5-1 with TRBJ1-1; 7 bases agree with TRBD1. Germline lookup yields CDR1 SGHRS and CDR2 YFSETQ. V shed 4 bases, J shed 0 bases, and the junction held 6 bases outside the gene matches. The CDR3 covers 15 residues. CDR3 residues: CASSEGGQLNTEAFF. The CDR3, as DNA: TGCGCCAGCAGCGAAGGGGGACAGCTGAACACTGAAGCTTTCTTT. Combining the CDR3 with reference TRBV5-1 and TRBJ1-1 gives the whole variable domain KAGVTQTPRYLIKTRGQQVTLSCSPISGHRSVSWYQQTPGQGLQFLFEYFSETQRNKGNFPGRFSGRQFSNSRSEMNVSTLELGDSALYLCASSEGGQLNTEAFFGQGTRLTVV.

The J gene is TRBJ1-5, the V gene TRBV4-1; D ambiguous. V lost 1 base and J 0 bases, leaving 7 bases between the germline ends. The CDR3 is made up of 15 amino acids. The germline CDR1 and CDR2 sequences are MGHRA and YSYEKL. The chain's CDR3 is CASSQGGDSNQPQHF. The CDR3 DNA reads TGCGCCAGCAGCCAAGGGGGAGATAGCAATCAGCCCCAGCATTTT.

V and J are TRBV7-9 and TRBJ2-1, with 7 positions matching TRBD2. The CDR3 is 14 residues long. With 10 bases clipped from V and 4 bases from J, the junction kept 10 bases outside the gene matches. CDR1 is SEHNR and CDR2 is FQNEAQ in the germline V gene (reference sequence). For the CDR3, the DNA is TGTGCCACAAGCGGGGCGACAGATTACAATGAGCAGTTCTTC. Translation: CATSGATDYNEQFF.

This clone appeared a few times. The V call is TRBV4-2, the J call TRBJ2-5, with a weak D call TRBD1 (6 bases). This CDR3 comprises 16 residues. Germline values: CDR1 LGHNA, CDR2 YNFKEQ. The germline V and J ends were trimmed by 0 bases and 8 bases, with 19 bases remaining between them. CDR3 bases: TGTGCCAGCAGCCAAGAAGGACAGTTGGGGATTGGAACCCAGTACTTC. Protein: CASSQEGQLGIGTQYF.

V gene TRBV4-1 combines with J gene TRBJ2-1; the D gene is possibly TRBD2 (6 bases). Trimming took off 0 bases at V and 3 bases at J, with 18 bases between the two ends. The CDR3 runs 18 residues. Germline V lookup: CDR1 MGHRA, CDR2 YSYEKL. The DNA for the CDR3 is TGCGCCAGCAGCCAAGATGAGGCTCGGGGGAGGAACTACAATGAGCAGTTCTTC. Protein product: CASSQDEARGRNYNEQFF.

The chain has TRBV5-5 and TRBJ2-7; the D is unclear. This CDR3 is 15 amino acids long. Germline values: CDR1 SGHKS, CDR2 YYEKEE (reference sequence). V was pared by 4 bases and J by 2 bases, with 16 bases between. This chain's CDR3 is CASSLVNAAAYEQYF. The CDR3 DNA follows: TGTGCCAGCAGCCTCGTGAATGCGGCTGCCTACGAGCAGTACTTC.

In DNA form, the CDR3 reads TGTGCCAGCAGCCCCGTTTCGGGAGTGGAGACCCAGTACTTC. Translating it yields CASSPVSGVETQYF. V and J are TRBV7-9 and TRBJ2-5; tentatively, D is TRBD2 (6 bases). The CDR3 is made up of 14 amino acids. V shed 5 bases and J shed 5 bases, with 15 bases lying between them. Germline assignment: CDR1 SEHNR and CDR2 FQNEAQ (reference sequence).

CDR3 nucleotides: TGCAGTGCCTTCTCTCCAGATACGCAGTATTTT. This encodes CSAFSPDTQYF. The V and J genes are TRBV20-1 and TRBJ2-3; D unclear. V was shortened by 6 bases and J by 4 bases, with 8 bases between the two germline ends. Germline-derived CDR1 and CDR2 are DFQATT and SNEGSKA (reference sequence). The CDR3 spans 11 residues.

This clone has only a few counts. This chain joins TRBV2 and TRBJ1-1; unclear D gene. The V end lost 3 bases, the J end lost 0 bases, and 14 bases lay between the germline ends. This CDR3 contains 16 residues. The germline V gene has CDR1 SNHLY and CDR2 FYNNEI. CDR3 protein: CASSEVSRNVNTEAFF. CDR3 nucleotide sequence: TGTGCCAGCAGTGAGGTTTCCAGGAACGTGAACACTGAAGCTTTCTTT.